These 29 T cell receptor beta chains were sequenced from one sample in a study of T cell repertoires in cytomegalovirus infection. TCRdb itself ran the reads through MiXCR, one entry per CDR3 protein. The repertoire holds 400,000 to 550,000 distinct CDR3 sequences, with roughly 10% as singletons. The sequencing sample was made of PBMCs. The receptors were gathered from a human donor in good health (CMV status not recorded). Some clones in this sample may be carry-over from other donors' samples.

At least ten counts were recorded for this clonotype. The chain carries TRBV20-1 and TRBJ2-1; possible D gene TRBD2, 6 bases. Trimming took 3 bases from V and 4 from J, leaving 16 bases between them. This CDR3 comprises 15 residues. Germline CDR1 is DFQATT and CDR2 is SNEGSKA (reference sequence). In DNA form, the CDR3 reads TGCAGTGCTAGTGGGGACTCCCGCGCTTACAATGAGCAGTTCTTC. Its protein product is CSASGDSRAYNEQFF.

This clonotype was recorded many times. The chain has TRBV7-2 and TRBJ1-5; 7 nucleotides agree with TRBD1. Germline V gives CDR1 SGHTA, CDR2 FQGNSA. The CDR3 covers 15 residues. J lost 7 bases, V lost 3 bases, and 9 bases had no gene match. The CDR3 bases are TGTGCCAGCAGCTTCCAGGGGGTAGGTGGGCAGCCCCAGCATTTT. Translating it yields CASSFQGVGGQPQHF.

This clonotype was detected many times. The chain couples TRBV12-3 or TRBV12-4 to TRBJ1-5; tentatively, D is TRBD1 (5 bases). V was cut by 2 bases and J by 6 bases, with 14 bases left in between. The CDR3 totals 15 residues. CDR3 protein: CASSLISGGTQPQHF. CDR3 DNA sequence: TGTGCCAGCAGTTTAATTTCCGGGGGGACTCAGCCCCAGCATTTT.

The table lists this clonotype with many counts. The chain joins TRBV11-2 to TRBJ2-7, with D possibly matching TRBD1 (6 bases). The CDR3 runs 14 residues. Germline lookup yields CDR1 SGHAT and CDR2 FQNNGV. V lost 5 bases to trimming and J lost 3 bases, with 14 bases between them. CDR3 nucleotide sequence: TGTGCCAGCAGCCTGGGGGCAGGAAGCTACGAGCAGTACTTC. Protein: CASSLGAGSYEQYF. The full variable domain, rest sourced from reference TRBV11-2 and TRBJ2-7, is EAGVAQSPRYKIIEKRQSVAFWCNPISGHATLYWYQQILGQGPKLLIQFQNNGVVDDSQLPKDRFSAERLKGVDSTLKIQPAKLEDSAVYLCASSLGAGSYEQYFGPGTRLTVT.

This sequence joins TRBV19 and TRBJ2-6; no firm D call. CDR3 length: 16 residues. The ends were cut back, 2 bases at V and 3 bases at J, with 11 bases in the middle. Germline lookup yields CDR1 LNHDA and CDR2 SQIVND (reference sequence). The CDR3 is CASSINGLRGANVLTF. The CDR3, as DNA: TGTGCCAGTAGTATAAACGGCCTACGTGGGGCCAACGTCCTGACTTTC.

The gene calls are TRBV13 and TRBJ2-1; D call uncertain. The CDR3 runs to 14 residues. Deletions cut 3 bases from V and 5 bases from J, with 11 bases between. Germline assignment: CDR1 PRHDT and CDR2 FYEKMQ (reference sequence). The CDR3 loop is CASSFFGKHNEQFF. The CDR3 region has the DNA TGTGCCAGCAGCTTCTTTGGGAAACACAATGAGCAGTTCTTC. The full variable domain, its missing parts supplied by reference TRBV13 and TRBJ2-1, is AAGVIQSPRHLIKEKRETATLKCYPIPRHDTVYWYQQGPGQDPQFLISFYEKMQSDKGSIPDRFSAQQFSDYHSELNMSSLELGDSALYFCASSFFGKHNEQFFGPGTRLTVL.

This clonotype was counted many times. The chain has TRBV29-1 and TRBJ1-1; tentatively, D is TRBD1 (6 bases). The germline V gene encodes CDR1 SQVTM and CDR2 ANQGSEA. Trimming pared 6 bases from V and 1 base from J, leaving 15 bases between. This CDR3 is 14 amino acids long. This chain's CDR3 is CSVDREGSNTEAFF. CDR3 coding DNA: TGCAGCGTGGACAGAGAGGGATCGAACACTGAAGCTTTCTTT.

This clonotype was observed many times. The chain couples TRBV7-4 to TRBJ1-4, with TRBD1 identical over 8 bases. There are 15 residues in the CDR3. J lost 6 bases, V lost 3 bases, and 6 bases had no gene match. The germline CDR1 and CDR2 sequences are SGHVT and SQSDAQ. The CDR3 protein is CASSFQGASHEKLFF. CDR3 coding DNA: TGTGCCAGCAGCTTCCAGGGGGCATCACATGAAAAACTGTTTTTT.

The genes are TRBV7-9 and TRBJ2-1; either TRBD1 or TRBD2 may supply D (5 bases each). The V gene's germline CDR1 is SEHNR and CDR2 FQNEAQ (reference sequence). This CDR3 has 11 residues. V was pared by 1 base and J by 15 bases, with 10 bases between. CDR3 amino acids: CASSLEWDPFF. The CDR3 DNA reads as TGTGCCAGCAGCTTAGAGTGGGACCCGTTCTTC.

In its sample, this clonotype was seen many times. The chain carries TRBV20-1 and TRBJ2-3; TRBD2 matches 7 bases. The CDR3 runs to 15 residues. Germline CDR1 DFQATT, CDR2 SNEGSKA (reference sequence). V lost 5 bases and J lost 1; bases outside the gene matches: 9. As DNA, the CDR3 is TGCAGTGCTCACGGAAACCTAGCGGGCACAGATACGCAGTATTTT. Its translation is CSAHGNLAGTDTQYF.

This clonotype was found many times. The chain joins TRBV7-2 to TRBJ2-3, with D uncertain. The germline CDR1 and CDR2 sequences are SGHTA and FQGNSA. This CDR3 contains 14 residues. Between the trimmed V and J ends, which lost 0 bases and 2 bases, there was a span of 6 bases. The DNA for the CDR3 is TGTGCCAGCAGCTTAGCGACTGTCACAGATACGCAGTATTTT. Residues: CASSLATVTDTQYF.

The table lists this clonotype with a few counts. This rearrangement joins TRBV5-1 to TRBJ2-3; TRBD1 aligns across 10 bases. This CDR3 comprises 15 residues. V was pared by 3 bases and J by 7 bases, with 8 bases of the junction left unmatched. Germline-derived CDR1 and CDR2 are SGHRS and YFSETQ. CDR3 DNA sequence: TGCGCCAGCAGCTATGGGACAGGGGATGAACATACGCAGTATTTT. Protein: CASSYGTGDEHTQYF.

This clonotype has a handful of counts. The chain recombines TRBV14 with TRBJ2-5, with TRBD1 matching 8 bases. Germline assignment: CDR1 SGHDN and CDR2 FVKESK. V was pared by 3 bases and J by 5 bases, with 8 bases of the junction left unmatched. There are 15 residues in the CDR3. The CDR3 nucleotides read TGTGCCAGCAGCCATTCGACAGGGGTATTGGAGACCCAGTACTTC. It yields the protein CASSHSTGVLETQYF. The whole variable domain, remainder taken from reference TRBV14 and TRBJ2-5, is EAGVTQFPSHSVIEKGQTVTLRCDPISGHDNLYWYRRVMGKEIKFLLHFVKESKQDESGMPNNRFLAERTGGTYSTLKVQPAELEDSGVYFCASSHSTGVLETQYFGPGTRLLVL.

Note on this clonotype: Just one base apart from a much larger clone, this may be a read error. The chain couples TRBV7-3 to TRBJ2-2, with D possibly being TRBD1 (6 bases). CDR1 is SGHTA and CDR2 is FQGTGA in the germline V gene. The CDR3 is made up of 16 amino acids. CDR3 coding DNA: TGTGCCAGCAGCCCATATCCGAGGGGGAACACCGGGGAGCTGTGTTTT. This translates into CASSPYPRGNTGELCF.

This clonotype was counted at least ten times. The CDR3 DNA follows: TGTGCCAGTAGGAAACGGGATACGCAGTATTTT. Translated, it gives CASRKRDTQYF. The rearrangement joins TRBV19 to TRBJ2-3; D ambiguous. Between the trimmed V and J ends, which lost 6 bases and 6 bases, there was a span of 7 bases. Germline V gene data show CDR1 as LNHDA and CDR2 as SQIVND (reference sequence). There are 11 residues in the CDR3. The full variable domain, rest sourced from reference TRBV19 and TRBJ2-3, is DGGITQSPKYLFRKEGQNVTLSCEQNLNHDAMYWYRQDPGQGLRLIYYSQIVNDFQKGDIAEGYSVSREKKESFPLTVTSAQKNPTAFYLCASRKRDTQYFGPGTRLTVL.

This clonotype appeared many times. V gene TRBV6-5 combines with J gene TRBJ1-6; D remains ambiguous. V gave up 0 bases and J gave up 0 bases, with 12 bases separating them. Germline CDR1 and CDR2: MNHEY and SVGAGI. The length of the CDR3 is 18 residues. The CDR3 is CASSYSSGLTSYNSPLHF. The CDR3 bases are TGTGCCAGCAGTTACTCGTCCGGTTTAACCTCCTATAATTCACCCCTCCACTTT.

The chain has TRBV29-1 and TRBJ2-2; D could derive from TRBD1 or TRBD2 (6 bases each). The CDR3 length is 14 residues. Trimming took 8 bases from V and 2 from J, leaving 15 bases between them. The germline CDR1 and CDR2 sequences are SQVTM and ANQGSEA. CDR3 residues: CSPCGTPNTGELFF. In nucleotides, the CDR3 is TGCAGCCCATGCGGGACACCAAACACCGGGGAGCTGTTTTTT.

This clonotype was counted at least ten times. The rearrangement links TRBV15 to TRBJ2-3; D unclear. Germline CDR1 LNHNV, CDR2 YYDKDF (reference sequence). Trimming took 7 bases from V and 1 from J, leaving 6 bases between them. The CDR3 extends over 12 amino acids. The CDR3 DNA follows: TGTGCCACCAACTCAGGCACAGATACGCAGTATTTT. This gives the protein CATNSGTDTQYF. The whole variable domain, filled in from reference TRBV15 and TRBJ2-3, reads DAMVIQNPRYQVTQFGKPVTLSCSQTLNHNVMYWYQQKSSQAPKLLFHYYDKDFNNEADTPDNFQSRRPNTSFCFLDIRSPGLGDTAMYLCATNSGTDTQYFGPGTRLTVL.

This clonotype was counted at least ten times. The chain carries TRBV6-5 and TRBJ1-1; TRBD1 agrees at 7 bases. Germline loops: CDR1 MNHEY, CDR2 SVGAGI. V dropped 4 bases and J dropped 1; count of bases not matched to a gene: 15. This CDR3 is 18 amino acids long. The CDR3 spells CASSSLGTVTYENTEAFF. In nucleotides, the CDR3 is TGTGCCAGCAGTTCCCTCGGGACAGTAACATATGAGAACACTGAAGCTTTCTTT.

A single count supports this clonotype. The CDR3 DNA follows: TGCAGCGTTGCCAGGGTGAGCACTGAAGCTTTCTTT. It yields the protein CSVARVSTEAFF. This sequence joins TRBV29-1 and TRBJ1-1; possibly TRBD1 for D (5 bases). With 4 bases removed from V and 4 bases from J, the gap between germline ends came to 10 bases. Germline CDR1 SQVTM, CDR2 ANQGSEA. The CDR3 covers 12 residues.

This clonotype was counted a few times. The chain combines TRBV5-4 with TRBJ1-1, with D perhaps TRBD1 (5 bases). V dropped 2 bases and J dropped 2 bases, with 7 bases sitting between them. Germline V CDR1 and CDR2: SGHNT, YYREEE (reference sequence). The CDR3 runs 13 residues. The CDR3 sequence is CASSLGHNTEAFF. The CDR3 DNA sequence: TGTGCCAGCAGCTTAGGACACAACACTGAAGCTTTCTTT. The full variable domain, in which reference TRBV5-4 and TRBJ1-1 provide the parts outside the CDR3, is ETGVTQSPTHLIKTRGQQVTLRCSSQSGHNTVSWYQQALGQGPQFIFQYYREEENGRGNFPPRFSGLQFPNYSSELNVNALELDDSALYLCASSLGHNTEAFFGQGTRLTVV.

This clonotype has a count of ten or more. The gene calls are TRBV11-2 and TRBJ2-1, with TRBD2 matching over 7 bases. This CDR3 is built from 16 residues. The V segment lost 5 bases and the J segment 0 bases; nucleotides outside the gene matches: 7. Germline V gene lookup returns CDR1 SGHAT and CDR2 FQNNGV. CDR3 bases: TGTGCCAGCAGCCTACCAGCGGGGCGCTCCTACAATGAGCAGTTCTTC. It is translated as CASSLPAGRSYNEQFF. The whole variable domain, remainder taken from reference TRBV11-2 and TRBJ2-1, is EAGVAQSPRYKIIEKRQSVAFWCNPISGHATLYWYQQILGQGPKLLIQFQNNGVVDDSQLPKDRFSAERLKGVDSTLKIQPAKLEDSAVYLCASSLPAGRSYNEQFFGPGTRLTVL.

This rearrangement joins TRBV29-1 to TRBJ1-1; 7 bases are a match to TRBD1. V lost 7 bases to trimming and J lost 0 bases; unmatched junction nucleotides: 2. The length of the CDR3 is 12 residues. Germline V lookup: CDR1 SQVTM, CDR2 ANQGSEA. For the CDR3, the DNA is TGCAGCGGGGACAGATTGAACACTGAAGCTTTCTTT. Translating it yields CSGDRLNTEAFF.

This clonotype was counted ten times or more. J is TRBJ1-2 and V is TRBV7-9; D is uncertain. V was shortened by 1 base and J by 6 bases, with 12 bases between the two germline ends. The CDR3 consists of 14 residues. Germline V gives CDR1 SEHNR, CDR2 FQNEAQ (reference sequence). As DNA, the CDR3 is TGTGCCAGCAGCTTAGGAGGCCCTCGGGATGGCTACACCTTC. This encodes CASSLGGPRDGYTF. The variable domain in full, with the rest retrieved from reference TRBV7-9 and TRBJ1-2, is DTGVSQNPRHKITKRGQNVTFRCDPISEHNRLYWYRQTLGQGPEFLTYFQNEAQLEKSRLLSDRFSAERPKGSFSTLEIQRTEQGDSAMYLCASSLGGPRDGYTFGSGTRLTVV.

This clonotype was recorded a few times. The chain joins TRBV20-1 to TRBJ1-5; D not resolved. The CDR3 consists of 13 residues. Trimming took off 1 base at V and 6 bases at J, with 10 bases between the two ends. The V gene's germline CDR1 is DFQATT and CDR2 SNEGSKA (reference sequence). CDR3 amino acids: CSARAPGGQPQHF. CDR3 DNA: TGCAGTGCTAGAGCACCGGGTGGTCAGCCCCAGCATTTT.

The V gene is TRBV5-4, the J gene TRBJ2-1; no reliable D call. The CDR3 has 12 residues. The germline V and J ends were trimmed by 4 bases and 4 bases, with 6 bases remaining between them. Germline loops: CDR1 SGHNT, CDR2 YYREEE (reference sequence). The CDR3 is CASSARYNEQFF. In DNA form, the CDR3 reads TGTGCCAGCAGCGCACGGTACAATGAGCAGTTCTTC.

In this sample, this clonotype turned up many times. The CDR3, as DNA: TGTGCCAGCAGTTTGCCACTAGCGGGAGAGCACGAGCAGTACTTC. Protein product: CASSLPLAGEHEQYF. The chain uses TRBV28 and TRBJ2-7; TRBD2 matches at 11 bases. This CDR3 region has 15 residues. In germline, CDR1 is MDHEN, CDR2 SYDVKM. V lost 3 bases to trimming and J lost 5 bases; unmatched junction nucleotides: 6.

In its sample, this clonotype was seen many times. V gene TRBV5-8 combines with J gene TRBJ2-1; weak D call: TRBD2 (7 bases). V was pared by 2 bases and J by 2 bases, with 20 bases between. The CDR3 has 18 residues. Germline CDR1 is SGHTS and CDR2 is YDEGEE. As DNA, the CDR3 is TGTGCCAGCAGCTTAAAGGGGGGGCACAGGTGGGCCTACAATGAGCAGTTCTTC. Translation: CASSLKGGHRWAYNEQFF.

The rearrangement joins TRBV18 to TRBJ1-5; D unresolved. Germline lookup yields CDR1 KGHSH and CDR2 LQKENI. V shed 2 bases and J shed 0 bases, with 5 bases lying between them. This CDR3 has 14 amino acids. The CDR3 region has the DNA TGTGCCAGCTCACCAGCAGTTAGCAATCAGCCCCAGCATTTT. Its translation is CASSPAVSNQPQHF.